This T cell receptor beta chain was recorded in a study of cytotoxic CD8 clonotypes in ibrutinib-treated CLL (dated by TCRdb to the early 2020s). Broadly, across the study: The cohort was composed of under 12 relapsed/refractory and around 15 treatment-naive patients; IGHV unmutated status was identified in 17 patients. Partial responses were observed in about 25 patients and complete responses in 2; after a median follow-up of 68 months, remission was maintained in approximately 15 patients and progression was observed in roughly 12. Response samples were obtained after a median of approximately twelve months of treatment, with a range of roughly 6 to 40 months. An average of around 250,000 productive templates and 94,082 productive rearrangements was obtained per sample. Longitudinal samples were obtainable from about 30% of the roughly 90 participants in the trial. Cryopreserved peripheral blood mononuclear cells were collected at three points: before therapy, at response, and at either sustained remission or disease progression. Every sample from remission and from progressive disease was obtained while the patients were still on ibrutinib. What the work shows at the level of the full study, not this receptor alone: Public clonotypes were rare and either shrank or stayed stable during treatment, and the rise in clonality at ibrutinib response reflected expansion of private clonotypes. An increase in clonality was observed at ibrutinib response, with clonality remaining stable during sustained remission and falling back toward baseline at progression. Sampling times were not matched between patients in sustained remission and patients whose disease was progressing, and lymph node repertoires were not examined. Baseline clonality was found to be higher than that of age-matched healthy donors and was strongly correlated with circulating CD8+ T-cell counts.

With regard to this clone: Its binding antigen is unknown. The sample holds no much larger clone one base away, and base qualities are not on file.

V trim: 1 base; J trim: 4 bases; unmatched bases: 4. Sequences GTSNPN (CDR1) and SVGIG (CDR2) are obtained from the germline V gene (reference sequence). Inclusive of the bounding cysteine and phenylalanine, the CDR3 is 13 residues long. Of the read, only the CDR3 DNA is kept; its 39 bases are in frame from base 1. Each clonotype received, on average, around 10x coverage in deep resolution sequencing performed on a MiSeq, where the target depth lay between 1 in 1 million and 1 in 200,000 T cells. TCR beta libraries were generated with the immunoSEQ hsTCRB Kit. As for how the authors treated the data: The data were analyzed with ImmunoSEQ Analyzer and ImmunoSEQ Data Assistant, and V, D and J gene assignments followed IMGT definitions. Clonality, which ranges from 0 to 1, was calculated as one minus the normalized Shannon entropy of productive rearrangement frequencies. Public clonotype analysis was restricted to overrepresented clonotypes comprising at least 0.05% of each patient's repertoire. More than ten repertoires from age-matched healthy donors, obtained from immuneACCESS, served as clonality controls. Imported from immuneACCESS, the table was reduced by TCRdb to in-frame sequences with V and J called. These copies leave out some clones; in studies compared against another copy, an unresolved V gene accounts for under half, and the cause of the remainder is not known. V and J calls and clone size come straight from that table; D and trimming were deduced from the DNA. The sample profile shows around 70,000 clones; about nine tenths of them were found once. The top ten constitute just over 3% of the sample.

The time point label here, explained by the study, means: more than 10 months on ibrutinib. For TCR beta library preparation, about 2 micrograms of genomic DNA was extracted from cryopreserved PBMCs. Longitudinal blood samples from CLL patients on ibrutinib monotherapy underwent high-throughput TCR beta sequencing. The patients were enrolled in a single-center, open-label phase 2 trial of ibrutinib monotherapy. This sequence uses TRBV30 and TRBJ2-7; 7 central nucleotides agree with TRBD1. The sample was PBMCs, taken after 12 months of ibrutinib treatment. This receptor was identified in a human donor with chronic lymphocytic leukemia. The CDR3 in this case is CAWSGDRGYEQYF. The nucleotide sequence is TGTGCCTGGAGTGGGGACAGAGGTTACGAGCAGTACTTC.